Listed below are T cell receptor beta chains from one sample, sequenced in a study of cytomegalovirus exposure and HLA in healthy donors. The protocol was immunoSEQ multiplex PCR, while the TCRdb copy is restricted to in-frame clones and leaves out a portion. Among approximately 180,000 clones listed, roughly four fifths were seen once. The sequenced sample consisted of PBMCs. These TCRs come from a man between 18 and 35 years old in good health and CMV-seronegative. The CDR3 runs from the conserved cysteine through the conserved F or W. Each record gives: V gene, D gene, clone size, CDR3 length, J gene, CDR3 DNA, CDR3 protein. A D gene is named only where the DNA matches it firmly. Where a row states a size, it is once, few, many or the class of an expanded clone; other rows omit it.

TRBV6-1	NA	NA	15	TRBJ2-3	TGTGCCAGCACCAGACAGTTTATCCACACAGATACGCAGTATTTT	CASTRQFIHTDTQYF
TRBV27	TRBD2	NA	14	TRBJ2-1	TGTGCCAGCAGTCGGACTAGCGGGAGCTATGAGCAGTTCTTC	CASSRTSGSYEQFF
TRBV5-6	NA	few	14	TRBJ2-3	TGTGCCAGCAGCTTGCCCAGGAGCACAGATACGCAGTATTTT	CASSLPRSTDTQYF
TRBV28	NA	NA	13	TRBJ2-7	TGTGCCAGCAGAGGGACGGGACACTACGAGCAGTACTTC	CASRGTGHYEQYF
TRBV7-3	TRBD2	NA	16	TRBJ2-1	TGTGCCAGCAGCTCATCTGGGACTAGCATTTACAATGAGCAGTTCTTC	CASSSSGTSIYNEQFF
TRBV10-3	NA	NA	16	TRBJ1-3	TGTGCCATCAGTGACCCCCGGGGTAAAGCCGGAAACACCATATATTTT	CAISDPRGKAGNTIYF
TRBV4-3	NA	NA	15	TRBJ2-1	TGCGCCAGCAGCCAGGACCTACACGGGGTCAATGAGCAGTTCTTC	CASSQDLHGVNEQFF
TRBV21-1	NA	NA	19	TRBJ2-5	TGTGCCAGCAGCGGAAGGGGAAGGCCGGGACTAGGGGTCCAAGAGACCCAGTACTTC	CASSGRGRPGLGVQETQYF
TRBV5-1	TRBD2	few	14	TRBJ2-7	TGCGCCAGCAGCTGGACTAGCGGACAGTACGAGCAGTACTTC	CASSWTSGQYEQYF
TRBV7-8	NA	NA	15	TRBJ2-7	TGTGCCAGCAGCTTTTTGACAGGTGCTGGGTACGAGCAGTACTTC	CASSFLTGAGYEQYF
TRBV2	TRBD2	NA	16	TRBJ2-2	TGTGCCAGCAGGGGAGGACTAGCGGGGAACACCGGGGAGCTGTTTTTT	CASRGGLAGNTGELFF
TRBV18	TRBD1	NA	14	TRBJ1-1	TGTGCCAGCTCACCGAAGGGGGCGAACACTGAAGCTTTCTTT	CASSPKGANTEAFF
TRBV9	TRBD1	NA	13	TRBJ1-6	TGTGCCAGCAGCGACACAGGGGATTCACCCCTCCACTTT	CASSDTGDSPLHF
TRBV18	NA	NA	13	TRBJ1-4	TGTGCCAGCTCAAAAGGACAGAATGAAAAACTGTTTTTT	CASSKGQNEKLFF
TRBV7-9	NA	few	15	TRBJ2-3	TGTGCCAGCAGCTTAGACTGGTCTAGCACAGATACGCAGTATTTT	CASSLDWSSTDTQYF
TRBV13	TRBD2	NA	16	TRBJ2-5	TGTGCCAGCAGCTTCCGACTAGCGGGGAGACAAGAGACCCAGTACTTC	CASSFRLAGRQETQYF
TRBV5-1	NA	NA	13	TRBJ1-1	TGCGCCAGCAGCTTGACACTGAACACTGAAGCTTTCTTT	CASSLTLNTEAFF
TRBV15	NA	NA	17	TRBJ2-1	TGTGCCACCAGCAGAGATCCTCCCGGGACTTTTTACAATGAGCAGTTCTTC	CATSRDPPGTFYNEQFF
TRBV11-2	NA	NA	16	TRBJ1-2	TGTGCCAGCAGCTTAGATAGGACATCCCCTAACTATGGCTACACCTTC	CASSLDRTSPNYGYTF
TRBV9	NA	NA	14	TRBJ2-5	TGTGCCAGCAGCCCTCGGACTACTCAAGAGACCCAGTACTTC	CASSPRTTQETQYF
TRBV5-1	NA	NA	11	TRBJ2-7	TGCGCCAGCAGCCGGTCCTACGAGCAGTACTTC	CASSRSYEQYF
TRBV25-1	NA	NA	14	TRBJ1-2	TGTGCCAGCAGTGAATATGGGGCTACGGCTGGCTACACCTTC	CASSEYGATAGYTF